A selection of T cell receptor beta chains follows, all from one sample in a study of T cell responses to AZD1222 COVID-19 vaccine. Some clones are missing from TCRdb's copy, which holds only in-frame ones; the method was immunoSEQ multiplex PCR. The sample consists of tens of thousands of clones, around 81% of them appearing once. Sequences were derived from peripheral blood, sampled 28 days after the second AZD1222 dose. Receptor source: an adult who received the AZD1222 COVID-19 vaccine. CDR3s include the opening cysteine and the closing phenylalanine or tryptophan. Each record gives: CDR3 length, clone size, J gene, V gene, D gene, CDR3 DNA, CDR3 protein. A D gene is named only where the DNA matches it firmly. Where a row states a size, it is once, few, many or the class of an expanded clone; other rows omit it.

19,NA,TRBJ2-3,TRBV15,NA,TGTGCCACCAGCAGCTTATGGCCCAAAATAGGGGAGGGCACAGATACGCAGTATTTT,CATSSLWPKIGEGTDTQYF
17,NA,TRBJ2-2,TRBV25-1,TRBD2,TGTGCCAGCAGTGACGGCCCTAGCGGGAGGAACACCGGGGAGCTGTTTTTT,CASSDGPSGRNTGELFF
14,NA,TRBJ1-1,TRBV5-1,TRBD1,TGCGCCAGCAGCGAGGGACAGCTATACACTGAAGCTTTCTTT,CASSEGQLYTEAFF
13,NA,TRBJ1-1,TRBV5-4,NA,TGTGCCAGCAGCTTAACCCCGCGGACTGAAGCTTTCTTT,CASSLTPRTEAFF
14,NA,TRBJ2-5,TRBV18,NA,TGTGCCAGCGTCTCCGGGACACAAGGGGAGACCCAGTACTTC,CASVSGTQGETQYF
15,NA,TRBJ2-1,TRBV5-3,TRBD2,TGTGCCAGAAGCTTAAGAGCGGGAACCTACAATGAGCAGTTCTTC,CARSLRAGTYNEQFF
14,NA,TRBJ1-2,TRBV10-3,TRBD1,TGTGCCATCAGTCCCACAGGGGGCGTCGATGGCTACACCTTC,CAISPTGGVDGYTF
15,NA,TRBJ1-2,TRBV28,NA,TGTGCCAGCAGATTAGACAGGTCGTTCGGCTATGGCTACACCTTC,CASRLDRSFGYGYTF
13,NA,TRBJ2-7,TRBV6-2/TRBV6-3,NA,TGTGCCAGCAGTTACAGACGTAGCGACGAGCAGTACTTC,CASSYRRSDEQYF
15,NA,TRBJ2-6,TRBV19,NA,TGTGCCAGTATGCACCCTATGGCGGGGGCCAACGTCCTGACTTTC,CASMHPMAGANVLTF
16,few,TRBJ2-2,TRBV14,NA,TGTGCCAGCAGCCAGACCGGTTTGGGGTACACCGGGGAGCTGTTTTTT,CASSQTGLGYTGELFF
14,NA,TRBJ1-4,TRBV28,TRBD1,TGTGCCAGCAGTTTTAGGACAGGGATTGAAAAACTGTTTTTT,CASSFRTGIEKLFF
13,NA,TRBJ1-3,TRBV29-1,NA,TGCAGCGTTGCGGGGGTTTCTGGAAACACCATATATTTT,CSVAGVSGNTIYF
18,NA,TRBJ2-3,TRBV7-3,TRBD2,TGTGCCAGCGCAGCTCTTCCCTCTAGCGGGACTAGCACAGATACGCAGTATTTT,CASAALPSSGTSTDTQYF
12,NA,TRBJ2-7,TRBV29-1,NA,TGCAGCGCCAGGGAAAGCTCCTACGAGCAGTACTTC,CSARESSYEQYF
12,NA,TRBJ2-7,TRBV27,NA,TGTGCCAGCAGTCTGGGACTGGGAGAGCAGTACTTC,CASSLGLGEQYF
13,NA,TRBJ2-3,TRBV3-1/TRBV3-2,TRBD2,TGTGCCAGCAGCCAAGGACTAGCGGATACGCAGTATTTT,CASSQGLADTQYF
14,few,TRBJ2-1,TRBV29-1,TRBD1,TGCAGCTCGACACCGGGACAGGGTGAGAATGAGCAGTTCTTC,CSSTPGQGENEQFF
15,NA,TRBJ1-4,TRBV5-6,NA,TGTGCCAGCAGCTTGCGGCAAACGCGTAATGAAAAACTGTTTTTT,CASSLRQTRNEKLFF
12,NA,TRBJ2-1,TRBV19,NA,TGTGCCAGTAGTCCAAGGAGCAATGAGCAGTTCTTC,CASSPRSNEQFF
14,NA,TRBJ2-7,TRBV5-8,TRBD1,TGTGCCAGCAGCTTAAGGGACAGGGATGCCGAGCAGTACTTC,CASSLRDRDAEQYF
16,NA,TRBJ2-5,TRBV6-1,TRBD1,TGTGCCAGCAGTGGGGTCCCCAGGGGGATCCAAGAGACCCAGTACTTC,CASSGVPRGIQETQYF
16,NA,TRBJ2-2,TRBV4-1,TRBD1,TGCGCCAGCAGCCAAGATAACAGGGGGGTCTTCGGGGAGCTGTTTTTT,CASSQDNRGVFGELFF
15,NA,TRBJ2-7,TRBV9,NA,TGTGCCAGCAGCGTAGAGCCGGGGGTCGATTACGAGCAGTACTTC,CASSVEPGVDYEQYF
19,NA,TRBJ2-4,TRBV6-2/TRBV6-3,NA,TGTGCCAGCAGTTACCCCCTGGGGGTAGCGAATGTAGCCAAAAACATTCAGTACTTC,CASSYPLGVANVAKNIQYF
18,NA,TRBJ2-3,TRBV19,TRBD1,TGTGCCAGTAGACCCTATTCCGGGGGACAGGGGAACGCAGATACGCAGTATTTT,CASRPYSGGQGNADTQYF
12,NA,TRBJ2-7,TRBV5-1,NA,TGCGCCAGCAGCACCGACTCATACGAGCAGTACTTC,CASSTDSYEQYF
11,NA,TRBJ2-7,TRBV2,NA,TGTGCCAGCAGTGACAGCTACGAGCAGTACTTC,CASSDSYEQYF
15,NA,TRBJ2-3,TRBV18,NA,TGTGCCAGCTCACCACCGTCCGAGAGCACAGATACGCAGTATTTT,CASSPPSESTDTQYF
14,NA,TRBJ2-1,TRBV28,TRBD2,TGTGCCAGCAGTAGCGGGAGCAGCTACAATGAGCAGTTCTTC,CASSSGSSYNEQFF
15,NA,TRBJ2-3,TRBV19,NA,TGTGCCAGTAGACCTGGAGCTAGAGTCCCAGATACGCAGTATTTT,CASRPGARVPDTQYF
18,NA,TRBJ2-2,TRBV7-7,NA,TGTGCTAGCAGCCTACTCTCAACCGGGACTTCCCGACCCGGGGAGCTGTTTTTT,CASSLLSTGTSRPGELFF
15,NA,TRBJ2-2,TRBV9,NA,TGTGCCAGCAGTAAAGACACCTTTAACACCGGGGAGCTGTTTTTT,CASSKDTFNTGELFF
17,NA,TRBJ2-7,TRBV7-7,NA,TGTGCTAGCAGCCGACTATCCGGGGGCGGGGTTTCCTACGAGCAGTACTTC,CASSRLSGGGVSYEQYF
15,once,TRBJ2-1,TRBV9,NA,TGTGCCAGCAGCGCCTTCGACGGGAGCGGCAATGAGCAGTTCTTC,CASSAFDGSGNEQFF
13,NA,TRBJ2-1,TRBV6-9,NA,TGTGCCAGCAGGGTGGGCGGACACAATGAGCAGTTCTTC,CASRVGGHNEQFF
15,few,TRBJ2-1,TRBV7-8,NA,TGTGCCAGCAGCCCCGGGGCGAGCTTCCACAATGAGCAGTTCTTC,CASSPGASFHNEQFF
15,NA,TRBJ2-7,TRBV28,NA,TGTGCCAGCAGCTCCGCAGGGTTGGAAGGTTACGAGCAGTACTTC,CASSSAGLEGYEQYF
14,NA,TRBJ1-4,TRBV2,NA,TGTGCCAGCAGGAAATCAGGGAACGGTGAAAAACTGTTTTTT,CASRKSGNGEKLFF
13,NA,TRBJ1-6,TRBV3-1/TRBV3-2,NA,TGTGCCAGCAGCCAAACTGATAATTCACCCCTCCACTTT,CASSQTDNSPLHF
13,NA,TRBJ2-7,TRBV11-2,NA,TGTGCCAGCAGCTTAGATCCCTCCTACGAGCAGTACTTC,CASSLDPSYEQYF
16,NA,TRBJ2-3,TRBV7-3,TRBD2,TGTGCCAGCAGCTTAATAGCGGGAGTTGGGACAGATACGCAGTATTTT,CASSLIAGVGTDTQYF
15,NA,TRBJ1-4,TRBV19,TRBD1,TGTGCCAGTAGTATCAACAGGGGTTCTAGAGAAAAACTGTTTTTT,CASSINRGSREKLFF
15,once,TRBJ1-6,TRBV6-5,TRBD1,TGTGCCAGCAGTTTAGACAGGGATATCGGGTCACCCCTCCACTTT,CASSLDRDIGSPLHF
17,NA,TRBJ2-3,TRBV6-2/TRBV6-3,TRBD2,TGTGCCAGCAGCTTAGGGGGAGCGGGAGTAGGGACAGATACGCAGTATTTT,CASSLGGAGVGTDTQYF
15,few,TRBJ1-1,TRBV15,NA,TGTGCCACCAGTCCCAACCGGGTCTTGAACACTGAAGCTTTCTTT,CATSPNRVLNTEAFF
20,NA,TRBJ2-1,TRBV19,TRBD2,TGTGCCAGTAGTATCCAGGGGCCATCTAGGACTAGCGGTGCCTACAATGAGCAGTTCTTC,CASSIQGPSRTSGAYNEQFF
17,NA,TRBJ2-7,TRBV5-1,TRBD1,TGCGCCAGCAGCCACGGACAGGGCCATTCAGGACTCGGAGGGCAGTACTTC,CASSHGQGHSGLGGQYF